Detailed here is one T cell receptor (beta chain). Its target is unknown. The data stem from a study of Ad26.COV2.S vaccination and SARS-CoV-2 variants. The CDR3 is made up of 13 amino acids. The V end was cut by 2 bases, the J end by 5 bases, with 10 bases between. The germline V gene encodes CDR1 MNHEY and CDR2 SVGEGT. Measured with immunoSEQ multiplex PCR; TCRdb has only the in-frame clones, and not every one. The sample yields over 110,000 clones, approximately 90% seen once. Findings of the study overall: Substantial breadth was reportedly displayed by spike-specific CD8+ and CD4+ T cell responses after vaccination. Estimates derived from TCR breadth and depth analyses may have underestimated total T cell responses.

The sample here was peripheral blood, taken after recovery from COVID-19. This clonotype was obtained from a human donor who had recovered from COVID-19. The chain is built from TRBV6-2 or TRBV6-3 and TRBJ2-7; either TRBD1 or TRBD2 may supply D (5 bases each). The CDR3 region is CASSYVGVHEQYF. DNA for the CDR3: TGTGCCAGCAGTTACGTGGGGGTGCACGAGCAGTACTTC.